The sequence of this T cell receptor (beta chain) was determined in a study of T cells after posttransplantation cyclophosphamide. Study outcomes and limitations: Recipient CMV seropositivity and CMV reactivation strongly tracked TRB clonality. Later post-transplant blood repertoires were often dominated by donor CD8+ memory clones.

This clone was seen ten or more times. Its specificity is unknown. The CDR3 sequence is 14 residues long. The germline CDR1 and CDR2 sequences are SQVTM and ANQGSEA. V dropped 0 bases and J dropped 5 bases, with 13 bases sitting between them. TCRdb's copy holds only in-frame clones and misses some; the assay was immunoSEQ multiplex PCR. The record shows approximately 15,000 clones for this sample, with no singletons present. A marrow graft followed busulfan-fludarabine conditioning, with cyclophosphamide on days +3 and +4. The chain uses TRBV29-1 and TRBJ2-5; maybe TRBD2 (5 bases). Sequences were derived from PBMCs, sampled after allogeneic stem cell transplant with posttransplant cyclophosphamide. The receptor comes from a female patient aged 25-40 years who received an allogeneic stem cell transplant from a related donor, was CMV-positive, and had no GVHD. Some T cells may be supplied by the graft donor. CDR3 amino acids: CSVEDTGSVETQYF. The CDR3 DNA reads TGCAGCGTTGAAGATACGGGGTCTGTGGAGACCCAGTACTTC.